This TCR beta chain was recorded in a study of T cell changes during pregnancy in multiple sclerosis. Profiling relied on immunoSEQ multiplex PCR, and the TCRdb table lists in-frame clones only, not all of them. The sample contains fewer than 20,000 clones, more than 70% of which appear only once. On this clone: Other DNA sequences in the sample encode the same CDR3.

The CDR3 spans 15 residues. V was pared by 7 bases and J by 8 bases, with 15 bases of the junction left unmatched. Germline CDR1 and CDR2: MDHEN and SYDVKM. This sequence was found in a female donor in good health, enrolled as a control in a pregnancy study. Sequenced material: CD4+ T cells from peripheral blood mononuclear cells, taken in the first trimester of pregnancy. The V gene is TRBV28, the J gene TRBJ1-2; 8 bases are shared with TRBD1. CDR3 nucleotide sequence: TGTGCCAGCATTCAACTCGATCGGGACAGGCAAGGCTACACCTTC. It is translated as CASIQLDRDRQGYTF.